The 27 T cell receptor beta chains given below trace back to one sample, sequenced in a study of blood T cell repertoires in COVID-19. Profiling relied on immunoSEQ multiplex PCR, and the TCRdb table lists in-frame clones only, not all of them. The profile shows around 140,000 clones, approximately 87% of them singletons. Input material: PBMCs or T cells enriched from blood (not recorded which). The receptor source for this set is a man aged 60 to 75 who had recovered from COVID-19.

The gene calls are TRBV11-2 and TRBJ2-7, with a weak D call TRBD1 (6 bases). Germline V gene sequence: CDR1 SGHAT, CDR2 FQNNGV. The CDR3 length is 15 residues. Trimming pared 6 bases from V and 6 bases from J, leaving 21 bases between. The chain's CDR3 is CASSPNRVASPEQYF. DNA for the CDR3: TGTGCCAGCAGTCCTAACAGGGTGGCGTCTCCCGAGCAGTACTTC.

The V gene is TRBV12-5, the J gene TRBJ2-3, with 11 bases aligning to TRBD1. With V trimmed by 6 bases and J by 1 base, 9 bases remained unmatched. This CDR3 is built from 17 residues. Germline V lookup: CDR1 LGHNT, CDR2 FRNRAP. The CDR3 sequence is CASGTGQGAGGTDTQYF. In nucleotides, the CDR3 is TGTGCTAGTGGCACCGGACAGGGGGCAGGGGGCACAGATACGCAGTATTTT.

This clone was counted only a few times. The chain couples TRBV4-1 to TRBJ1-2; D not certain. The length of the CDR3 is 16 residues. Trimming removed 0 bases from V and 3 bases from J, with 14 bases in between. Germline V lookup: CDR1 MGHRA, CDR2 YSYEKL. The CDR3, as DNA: TGCGCCAGCAGCCAAGAGACGGGTGACGCGTACTATGGCTACACCTTC. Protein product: CASSQETGDAYYGYTF.

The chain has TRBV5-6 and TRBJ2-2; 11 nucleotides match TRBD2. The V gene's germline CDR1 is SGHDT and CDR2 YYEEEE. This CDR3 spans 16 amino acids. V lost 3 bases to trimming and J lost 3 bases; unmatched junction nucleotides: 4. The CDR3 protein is CASSSSGRRDTGELFF. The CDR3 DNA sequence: TGTGCCAGCAGCTCTAGCGGGAGGCGGGACACCGGGGAGCTGTTTTTT.

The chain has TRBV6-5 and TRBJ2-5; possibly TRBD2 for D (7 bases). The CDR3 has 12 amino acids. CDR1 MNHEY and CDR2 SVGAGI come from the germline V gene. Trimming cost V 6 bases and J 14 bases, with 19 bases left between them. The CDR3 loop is CASSQFRGGQYF. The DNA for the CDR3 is TGTGCCAGCAGCCAATTTCGCGGGGGCCAATACTTC.

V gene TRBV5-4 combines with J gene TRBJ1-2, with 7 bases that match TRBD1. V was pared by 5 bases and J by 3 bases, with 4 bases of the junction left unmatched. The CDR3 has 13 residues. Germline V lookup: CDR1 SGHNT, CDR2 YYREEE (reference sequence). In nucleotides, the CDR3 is TGTGCCAGCAGGCCCCAGGGGGACTATGGCTACACCTTC. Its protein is CASRPQGDYGYTF.

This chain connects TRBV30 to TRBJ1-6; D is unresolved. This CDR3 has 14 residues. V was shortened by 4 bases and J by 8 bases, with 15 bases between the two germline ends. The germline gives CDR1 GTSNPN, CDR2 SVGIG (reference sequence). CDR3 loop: CAWTIRGWDSPLHF. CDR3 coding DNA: TGTGCCTGGACCATCAGAGGATGGGATTCACCCCTCCACTTT.

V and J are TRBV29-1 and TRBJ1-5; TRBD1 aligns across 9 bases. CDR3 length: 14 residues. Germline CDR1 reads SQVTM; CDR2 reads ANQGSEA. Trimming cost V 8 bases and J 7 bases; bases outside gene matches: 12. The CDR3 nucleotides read TGCAGCACCAGAACAGGGGGCGCAGGACAGCCCCAGCATTTT. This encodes CSTRTGGAGQPQHF.

Written as DNA, the CDR3 is TGTGCCAGTAGTATGAGACAGGGGGGCACCGGGGAGCTGTTTTTT. This codes for CASSMRQGGTGELFF. The chain employs TRBV19 and TRBJ2-2; 9 nucleotides match TRBD1. The CDR3 spans 15 residues. The germline V gene has CDR1 LNHDA and CDR2 SQIVND (reference sequence). With 3 bases clipped from V and 4 bases from J, the junction kept 3 bases outside the gene matches.

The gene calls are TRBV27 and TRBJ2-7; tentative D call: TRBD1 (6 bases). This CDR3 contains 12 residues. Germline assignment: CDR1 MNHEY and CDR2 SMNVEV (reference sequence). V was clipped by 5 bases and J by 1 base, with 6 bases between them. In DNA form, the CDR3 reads TGTGCCAGCAGTGGACAGTCCTACGAGCAGTACTTC. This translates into CASSGQSYEQYF.

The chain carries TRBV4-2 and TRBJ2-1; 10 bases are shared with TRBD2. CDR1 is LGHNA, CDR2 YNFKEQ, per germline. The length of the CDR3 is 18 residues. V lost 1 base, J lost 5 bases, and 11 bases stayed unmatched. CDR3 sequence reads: CASSQALFLAGENNEQFF. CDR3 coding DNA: TGTGCCAGCAGCCAAGCCCTGTTTCTAGCGGGGGAGAACAATGAGCAGTTCTTC.

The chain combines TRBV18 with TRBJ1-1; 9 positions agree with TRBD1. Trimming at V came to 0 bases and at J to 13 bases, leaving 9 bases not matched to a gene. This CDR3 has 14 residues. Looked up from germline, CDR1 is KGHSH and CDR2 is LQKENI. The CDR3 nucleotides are TGTGCCAGCTCACCACCTTCGGACAGGGGCAAGGGTTTCTTT. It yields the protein CASSPPSDRGKGFF.

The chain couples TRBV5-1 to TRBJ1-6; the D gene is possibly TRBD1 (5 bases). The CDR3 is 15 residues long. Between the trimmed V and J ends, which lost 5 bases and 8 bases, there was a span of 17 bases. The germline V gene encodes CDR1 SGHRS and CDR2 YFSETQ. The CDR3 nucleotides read TGCGCCAGCAGTCCGACCCAGGTCAGGGATTCACCCCTCCACTTT. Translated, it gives CASSPTQVRDSPLHF.

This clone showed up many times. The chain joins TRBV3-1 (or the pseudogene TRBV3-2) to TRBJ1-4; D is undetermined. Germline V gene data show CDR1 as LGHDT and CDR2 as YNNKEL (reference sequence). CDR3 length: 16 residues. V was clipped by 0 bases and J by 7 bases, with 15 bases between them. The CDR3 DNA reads TGTGCCAGCAGCCAAGATCAGCCTAAACGGAGTGAAAAACTGTTTTTT. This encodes CASSQDQPKRSEKLFF.

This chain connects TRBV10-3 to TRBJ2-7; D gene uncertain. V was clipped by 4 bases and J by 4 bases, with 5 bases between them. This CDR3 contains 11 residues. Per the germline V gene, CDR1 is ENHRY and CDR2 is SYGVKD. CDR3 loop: CAISAGYEQYF. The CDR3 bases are TGTGCCATCAGTGCGGGTTACGAGCAGTACTTC.

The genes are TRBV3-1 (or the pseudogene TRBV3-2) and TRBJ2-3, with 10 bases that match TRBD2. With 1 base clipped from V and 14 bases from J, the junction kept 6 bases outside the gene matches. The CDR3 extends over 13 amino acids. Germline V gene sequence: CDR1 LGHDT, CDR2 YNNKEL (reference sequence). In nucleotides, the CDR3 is TGTGCCAGCAGCCAAGGGCTAGCGGGGGCTAGGTATTTT. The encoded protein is CASSQGLAGARYF.

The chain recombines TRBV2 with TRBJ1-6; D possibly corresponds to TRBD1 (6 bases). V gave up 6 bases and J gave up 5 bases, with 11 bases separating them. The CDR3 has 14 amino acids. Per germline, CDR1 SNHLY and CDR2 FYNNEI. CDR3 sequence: CASRAQGNNSPLHF. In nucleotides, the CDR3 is TGTGCCAGCAGGGCACAGGGAAATAATTCACCCCTCCACTTT.

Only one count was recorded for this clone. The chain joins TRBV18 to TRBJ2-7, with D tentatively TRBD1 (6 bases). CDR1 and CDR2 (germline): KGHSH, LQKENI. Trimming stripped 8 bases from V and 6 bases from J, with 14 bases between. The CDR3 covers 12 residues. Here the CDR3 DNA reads TGTGCCAGCCACAGGGTACTCGGCGAGCAGTACTTC. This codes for CASHRVLGEQYF.

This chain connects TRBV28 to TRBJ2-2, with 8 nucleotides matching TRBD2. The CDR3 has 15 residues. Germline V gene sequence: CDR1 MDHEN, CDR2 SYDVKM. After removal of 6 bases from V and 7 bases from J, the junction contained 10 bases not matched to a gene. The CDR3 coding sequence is TGTGCCAGCAGAACCCACGGGGGGGGCAACGGGGAGCTGTTTTTT. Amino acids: CASRTHGGGNGELFF.

The CDR3 nucleotides read TGCAGTGCTACCCCACAGCGGGGCTACACCTTC. Its protein is CSATPQRGYTF. This chain connects TRBV20-1 to TRBJ1-2; D unresolved. The CDR3 extends over 11 amino acids. V was trimmed by 4 bases and J by 8 bases, leaving 11 bases between them. Per germline, CDR1 DFQATT and CDR2 SNEGSKA (reference sequence).

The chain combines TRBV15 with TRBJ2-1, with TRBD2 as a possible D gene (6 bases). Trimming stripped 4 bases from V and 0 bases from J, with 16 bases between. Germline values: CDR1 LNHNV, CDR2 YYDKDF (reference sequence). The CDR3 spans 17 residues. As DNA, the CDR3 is TGTGCCACCAGCAACCCTGCGGGCGGGGTCTCCTACAATGAGCAGTTCTTC. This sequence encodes CATSNPAGGVSYNEQFF. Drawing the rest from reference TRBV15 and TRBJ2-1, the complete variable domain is DAMVIQNPRYQVTQFGKPVTLSCSQTLNHNVMYWYQQKSSQAPKLLFHYYDKDFNNEADTPDNFQSRRPNTSFCFLDIRSPGLGDTAMYLCATSNPAGGVSYNEQFFGPGTRLTVL.

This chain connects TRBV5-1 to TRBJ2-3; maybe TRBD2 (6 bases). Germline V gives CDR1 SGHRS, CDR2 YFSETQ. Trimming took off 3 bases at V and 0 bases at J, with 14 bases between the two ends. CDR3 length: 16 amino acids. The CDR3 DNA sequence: TGCGCCAGCAGCTCCCGGGGACTTCTAAGCACAGATACGCAGTATTTT. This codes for CASSSRGLLSTDTQYF.

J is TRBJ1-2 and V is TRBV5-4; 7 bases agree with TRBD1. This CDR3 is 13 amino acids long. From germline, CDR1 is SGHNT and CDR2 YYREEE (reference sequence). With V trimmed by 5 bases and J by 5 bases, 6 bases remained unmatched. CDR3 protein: CASRPWTGYGYTF. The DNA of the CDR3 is TGTGCCAGCAGACCCTGGACAGGTTATGGCTACACCTTC.

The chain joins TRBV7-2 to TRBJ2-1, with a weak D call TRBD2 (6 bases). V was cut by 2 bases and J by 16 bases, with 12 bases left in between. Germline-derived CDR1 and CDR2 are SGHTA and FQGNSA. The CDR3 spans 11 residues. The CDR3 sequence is CASSLRDSYFF. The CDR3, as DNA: TGTGCCAGCAGCTTAAGGGACTCGTACTTCTTC.

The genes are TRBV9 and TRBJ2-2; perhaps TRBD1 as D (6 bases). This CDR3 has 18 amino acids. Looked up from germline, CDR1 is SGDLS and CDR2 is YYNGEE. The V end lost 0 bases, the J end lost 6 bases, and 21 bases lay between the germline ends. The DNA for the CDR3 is TGTGCCAGCAGCGTAGACCAGAGTGGGGGCCGGGTGTCCGGGGAGCTGTTTTTT. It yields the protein CASSVDQSGGRVSGELFF.

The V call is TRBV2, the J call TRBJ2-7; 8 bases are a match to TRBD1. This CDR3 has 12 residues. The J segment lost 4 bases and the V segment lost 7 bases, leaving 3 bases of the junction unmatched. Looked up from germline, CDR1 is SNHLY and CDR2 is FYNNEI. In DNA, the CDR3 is TGTGCCAGCACAGGGGGCTTTTACGAGCAGTACTTC. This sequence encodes CASTGGFYEQYF.

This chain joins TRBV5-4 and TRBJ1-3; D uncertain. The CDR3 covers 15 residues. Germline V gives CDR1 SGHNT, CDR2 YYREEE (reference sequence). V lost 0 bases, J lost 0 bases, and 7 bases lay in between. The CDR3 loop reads CASSLDSHSGNTIYF. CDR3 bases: TGTGCCAGCAGCTTGGACAGCCACTCTGGAAACACCATATATTTT.